This TCR beta chain stems from a study of T cell responses to AZD1222 COVID-19 vaccine. Produced via immunoSEQ multiplex PCR; TCRdb's table is partial and in-frame only. The profile shows more than 95,000 clones, roughly nine tenths of them singletons. A remark on this clone: Its antigen remains unidentified.

Whole-study results and caveats: There were mostly white British donors and more females than males, and clonal diversity was possibly underestimated. CD4 TCRs linked to vaccination spanned spike, dominating at 160-218 and 743-854.

V gave up 0 bases and J gave up 1 base, with 10 bases separating them. This CDR3 comprises 15 residues. Germline V CDR1 and CDR2: SGHRS, YFSETQ. The input for sequencing was peripheral blood, taken 28 days after the second dose of the MenACWY control vaccine. This TCR was recovered from an adult who received the MenACWY meningococcal vaccine as a control. The chain joins TRBV5-1 to TRBJ1-1; tentative D call: TRBD1 (6 bases). The CDR3 DNA follows: TGCGCCAGCAGCTTGGCCGGGACAAAGAACACTGAAGCTTTCTTT. It specifies CASSLAGTKNTEAFF.